A selection of T cell receptor beta chains follows, all from one sample in a study of identical twins. One entry per CDR3 protein results from TCRdb running MiXCR on the 5' RACE reads. The table lists around 300,000 distinct CDR3 sequences, about 8% of them singletons, with approximately 2% in the top ten. This same sample was also taken into another study, of yellow fever vaccine responses in identical twins.

Sequences were obtained from memory (CD45RO+) T cells sorted from blood. Receptors originate from a woman under 30 in good health. Each CDR3 is given with its conserved first and last residue. A D gene is named only where the DNA matches it firmly. Clone size appears in some rows only: once, few, many, or a class for an expanded clone.

TGTGCCAGCAGCCCCTCTAGCGGTCTGAGCTCCTACAATGAGCAGTTCTTC CASSPSSGLSSYNEQFF TRBJ2-1 TRBV7-3 NA TRBD2
TGTGCCAGCAGCTTAGGGACAAGAACTGAAGCTTTCTTT CASSLGTRTEAFF TRBJ1-1 TRBV7-2 many NA
TGTGCCAGCAGCTCTAGGGTTTCCGGGGAGCTGTTTTTT CASSSRVSGELFF TRBJ2-2 TRBV7-6 NA NA
TGTGCCAGCAGTAAACTCGGACCGAAGAAGGTGGATGGCTACACCTTC CASSKLGPKKVDGYTF TRBJ1-2 TRBV28 NA NA
TGTGCCAGCAGCCCCACGACTCAGAGTACGCAGTATTTT CASSPTTQSTQYF TRBJ2-3 TRBV13 few NA
TGCTGTGCTAGAGATCCCAGGAACCCTACAACTAATGAAAAACTGTTTTTT CCARDPRNPTTNEKLFF TRBJ1-4 TRBV20-1 NA NA
TGTGCCAGCAGTGGATTAGCGGGGGAACAAGAGACCCAGTACTTC CASSGLAGEQETQYF TRBJ2-5 TRBV6-1 few TRBD2
TGTGCCAGCAGCTTACTACAGACCCCCGGTGGCTACACCTTC CASSLLQTPGGYTF TRBJ1-2 TRBV7-9 many NA
TGTGCCAGCTCACCACCGACAGGTTCGGAGTATTTT CASSPPTGSEYF TRBJ2-3 TRBV18 NA NA
TGCAGTGCTAGGGAATTGGGGTCACCCCTCCACTTT CSARELGSPLHF TRBJ1-6 TRBV20-1 NA NA
TGTGCCAGCAGTTTAATGGGCAATGAGCAGTTCTTC CASSLMGNEQFF TRBJ2-1 TRBV12-3/TRBV12-4 NA NA
TGTGCCAGCTGCAGGGCGGCGGAGCAGTACTTC CASCRAAEQYF TRBJ2-7 TRBV12-3/TRBV12-4 NA NA
TGCGCCAGCAGTTCCGGGTGGGGCGAGCAGTACTTC CASSSGWGEQYF TRBJ2-7 TRBV5-1 many NA
TGCAGCGTTGTATGGGGGAAGAACACTGAAGCTTTCTTT CSVVWGKNTEAFF TRBJ1-1 TRBV29-1 many NA
TGCGCCAGCGATAGCGGGGTTTATAATTCACCCCTCCACTTT CASDSGVYNSPLHF TRBJ1-6 TRBV4-1 many NA
TGTGCCAGCAGCCGACAGGCCAAAAACATTCAGTACTTC CASSRQAKNIQYF TRBJ2-4 TRBV7-9 few NA
TGTGCCAGCAGGATGGGCAGGGGGCGCGGTGGAGAAACTGAAGCTTTCTTT CASRMGRGRGGETEAFF TRBJ1-1 TRBV2 NA TRBD1
TGCGCCAGCAGCACACAGGGTGTGGAGACCCAGTACTTC CASSTQGVETQYF TRBJ2-5 TRBV5-1 many NA
TGCAGTGCTCGGCCCCGAGGCACAGATACGCAGTATTTT CSARPRGTDTQYF TRBJ2-3 TRBV20-1 few NA
TGTGCCAGCAGCTTGTGGTCAATCATTTCCTCCTACAATGAGCAGTTCTTC CASSLWSIISSYNEQFF TRBJ2-1 TRBV5-6 NA NA
TGTGCCAGCAGTGAATTAGCTACCGGACGCCGGGAGCAGTTCTTC CASSELATGRREQFF TRBJ2-1 TRBV6-1 many NA
TGCGCCAGCAGTCAATCGGACAGGCCTGGGAATTCACCCCTCCACTTT CASSQSDRPGNSPLHF TRBJ1-6 TRBV23-1 NA TRBD1
TGTGCCAGCAGCCCCCTTTTGATAGCCAAAAACATTCAGTACTTC CASSPLLIAKNIQYF TRBJ2-4 TRBV7-9 few NA
TGTGCCAGCAGTGCTATAAACCAAGAGACCCAGTACTTC CASSAINQETQYF TRBJ2-5 TRBV2 few NA
TGCGCCAGCAGTGCCGGGCCGAAGAACTACGAGCAGTACTTC CASSAGPKNYEQYF TRBJ2-7 TRBV10-1 few NA
TGCAGCGTAGGACTAGCGGGAGCGCTAAACAATGAGCAGTTCTTC CSVGLAGALNNEQFF TRBJ2-1 TRBV29-1 many TRBD2
TGTGCCAGCAGAGACCGGACAGGCCTGGAAGGAAACACCATATATTTT CASRDRTGLEGNTIYF TRBJ1-3 TRBV12-3/TRBV12-4 NA TRBD1
TGCGCCAGCAGCTTGGGTGGGGATGAAGCTTTCTTT CASSLGGDEAFF TRBJ1-1 TRBV5-1 NA NA
TGCAGCGTTGAGCAAAGCGGTCAAAGCACAGATACGCAGTATTTT CSVEQSGQSTDTQYF TRBJ2-3 TRBV29-1 many NA
TGTGCCACGGGCAGGCCAGGGCTAGATACGCAGTATTTT CATGRPGLDTQYF TRBJ2-3 TRBV27 few NA
TGCAGCGTTGGCTGGCGTGCTAATGAAAAACTGTTTTTT CSVGWRANEKLFF TRBJ1-4 TRBV29-1 NA NA
TGCAGCGTTGATCGTTCCGGGGTTAATGAGCAGTTCTTC CSVDRSGVNEQFF TRBJ2-1 TRBV29-1 many NA
TGTGCCAGTAGTAATACAGGACTAGCGGGATACGAGACCCAGTACTTC CASSNTGLAGYETQYF TRBJ2-5 TRBV19 many TRBD2
TGTGCCAGCGCACGGGACAGGGCACAGACCCAGCACTTC CASARDRAQTQHF TRBJ2-5 TRBV27 NA TRBD1
TGTGCCAGCAGCTCCTCCGGATACCTCTATAATTCACCCCTCCACTTT CASSSSGYLYNSPLHF TRBJ1-6 TRBV5-8 once NA
TGTGCCAGCAGCTTAGAGGGTAGAATGCCCCAAGAGACCCAGTACTTC CASSLEGRMPQETQYF TRBJ2-5 TRBV7-9 NA NA
TGCGCCAGCAGCCAAGATCGTCAGGTGTTGAGTGGCTACACCTTC CASSQDRQVLSGYTF TRBJ1-2 TRBV4-1 many NA